The rows below give T cell receptor beta chains drawn from one sample of a study of blood T cell repertoires in COVID-19. Libraries were prepared by immunoSEQ multiplex PCR; TCRdb keeps only in-frame clonotypes and omits some of them. The sample has 99,000 or so clones; 81% are singletons. Specimen: peripheral blood. All receptors come from a man at least 80 years old with acute or convalescent COVID-19. Both conserved end residues are part of each CDR3. The order of the fields is V gene, clone size, D gene, J gene, CDR3 DNA, CDR3 protein. A D gene is named only where the DNA matches it firmly. The size of a clone is reported for some rows only, either as once, few or many, or as a class for expanded clones.

v_call: TRBV7-9
clone_size: .
d_call: TRBD2
j_call: TRBJ2-7
cdr3_nt: TGTGCCAGCAGCCCCACTAGCGGGAAAACCTCCTACGAGCAGTACTTC
cdr3_aa: CASSPTSGKTSYEQYF

v_call: TRBV7-6
clone_size: .
d_call: .
j_call: TRBJ2-2
cdr3_nt: TGTGCCAGCAGCTCCGGGGGACTCCTTAACACCGGGGAGCTGTTTTTT
cdr3_aa: CASSSGGLLNTGELFF

v_call: TRBV7-2
clone_size: .
d_call: TRBD1
j_call: TRBJ1-6
cdr3_nt: TGTGCCAGCAGTTCGCAGGGGGCTGGTTCACCCCTCCACTTT
cdr3_aa: CASSSQGAGSPLHF

v_call: TRBV5-1
clone_size: .
d_call: .
j_call: TRBJ2-5
cdr3_nt: TGCGCCAGCAGCACTGGACAGAAGGAGACCCAGTACTTC
cdr3_aa: CASSTGQKETQYF

v_call: TRBV18
clone_size: .
d_call: TRBD1
j_call: TRBJ2-3
cdr3_nt: TGTGCCAGCTCTCATGGACAGGGTGAGGGCACAGATACGCAGTATTTT
cdr3_aa: CASSHGQGEGTDTQYF

v_call: TRBV5-1
clone_size: .
d_call: .
j_call: TRBJ2-5
cdr3_nt: TGCGCCAGCAGCTCGCTAAGTTCAGAGACCCAGTACTTC
cdr3_aa: CASSSLSSETQYF

v_call: TRBV28
clone_size: .
d_call: TRBD1
j_call: TRBJ1-2
cdr3_nt: TGTGCCAGCAGTTTAACAGGGGATGATGGCTACACCTTC
cdr3_aa: CASSLTGDDGYTF

v_call: TRBV9
clone_size: .
d_call: TRBD1
j_call: TRBJ2-7
cdr3_nt: TGTGCCAGCAGCATAAGTCCCTCAACAGGGGGTCACGAGCAGTACTTC
cdr3_aa: CASSISPSTGGHEQYF

v_call: TRBV10-1
clone_size: .
d_call: .
j_call: TRBJ2-7
cdr3_nt: TGCGCCAGCATCCGAAGTAGGGGGACGAAAGACTACGAGCAGTACTTC
cdr3_aa: CASIRSRGTKDYEQYF

v_call: TRBV5-4
clone_size: .
d_call: TRBD1
j_call: TRBJ1-1
cdr3_nt: TGTGCCAGCAGCTTGGGGGACAGGGGAAGGACTGAAGCTTTCTTT
cdr3_aa: CASSLGDRGRTEAFF

v_call: TRBV11-2
clone_size: .
d_call: TRBD2
j_call: TRBJ2-7
cdr3_nt: TGTGCCAGCAGCGCCGGGACTATGTACGAGCAGTACTTC
cdr3_aa: CASSAGTMYEQYF

v_call: TRBV7-2
clone_size: few
d_call: .
j_call: TRBJ1-6
cdr3_nt: TGTGCCAGCAGCTTAGAGCGAGGATTGGGTTCACCCCTCCACTTT
cdr3_aa: CASSLERGLGSPLHF

v_call: TRBV15
clone_size: .
d_call: .
j_call: TRBJ2-1
cdr3_nt: TGTGCCACCAGCAGAGGACGGGTCAGCTATGAGCAGTTCTTC
cdr3_aa: CATSRGRVSYEQFF

v_call: TRBV30
clone_size: few
d_call: TRBD2
j_call: TRBJ2-3
cdr3_nt: TGTGCCTGGACTATGGGACTAGCGGGAGGCACAGATACGCAGTATTTT
cdr3_aa: CAWTMGLAGGTDTQYF

v_call: TRBV2
clone_size: .
d_call: TRBD1
j_call: TRBJ1-2
cdr3_nt: TGTGCCAGCACACTGGACAGGACTGGCTACACCTTC
cdr3_aa: CASTLDRTGYTF

v_call: TRBV7-2
clone_size: .
d_call: .
j_call: TRBJ2-7
cdr3_nt: TGTGCCAGCAGCCCCGGACGGGAATGGTACGAGCAGTACTTC
cdr3_aa: CASSPGREWYEQYF

v_call: TRBV18
clone_size: .
d_call: TRBD1
j_call: TRBJ1-5
cdr3_nt: TGTGCCAGCTCACCGAACAGGGGGAATAGCAATCAGCCCCAGCATTTT
cdr3_aa: CASSPNRGNSNQPQHF

v_call: TRBV7-2
clone_size: .
d_call: TRBD1
j_call: TRBJ1-5
cdr3_nt: TGTGCCAGCAGCCTCGGACAGGGTCATCAGCCCCAGCATTTT
cdr3_aa: CASSLGQGHQPQHF

v_call: TRBV20-1
clone_size: .
d_call: TRBD1
j_call: TRBJ1-5
cdr3_nt: TGCAGTGCTAGTCCGGGACAGGGGGCATATCAGCCCCAGCATTTT
cdr3_aa: CSASPGQGAYQPQHF

v_call: TRBV6-5
clone_size: few
d_call: TRBD1
j_call: TRBJ1-2
cdr3_nt: TGTGCCAGCAGCCTCGTGGCAGGGGGCTCGGGTGGCTACACCTTC
cdr3_aa: CASSLVAGGSGGYTF

v_call: TRBV7-2
clone_size: .
d_call: TRBD2
j_call: TRBJ2-4
cdr3_nt: TGTGCCAGCAGCTTAGCCCTAGCGGGCAAAAACATTCAGTACTTC
cdr3_aa: CASSLALAGKNIQYF

v_call: TRBV10-1
clone_size: few
d_call: TRBD2
j_call: TRBJ2-7
cdr3_nt: TGCGCCAGCAGAGCTGGACTAGTTGGCGAGCAGTACTTC
cdr3_aa: CASRAGLVGEQYF

v_call: TRBV6-6
clone_size: .
d_call: .
j_call: TRBJ2-4
cdr3_nt: TGTGCCTCGTCAACTCGGGACATGGGCAAAAACATTCAGTACTTC
cdr3_aa: CASSTRDMGKNIQYF

v_call: TRBV19
clone_size: .
d_call: TRBD1
j_call: TRBJ2-4
cdr3_nt: TGTGCCAGTACCGGGACAGCTAAAAACATTCAGTACTTC
cdr3_aa: CASTGTAKNIQYF